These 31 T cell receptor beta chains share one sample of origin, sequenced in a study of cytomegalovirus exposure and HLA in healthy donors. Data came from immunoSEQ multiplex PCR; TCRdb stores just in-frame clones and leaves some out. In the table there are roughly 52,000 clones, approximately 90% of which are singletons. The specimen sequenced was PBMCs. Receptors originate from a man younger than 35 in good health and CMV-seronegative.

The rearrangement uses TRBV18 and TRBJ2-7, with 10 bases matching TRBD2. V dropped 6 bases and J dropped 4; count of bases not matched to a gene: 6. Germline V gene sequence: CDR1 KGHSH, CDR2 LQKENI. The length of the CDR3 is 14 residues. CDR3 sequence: CASSQTSGLYEQYF. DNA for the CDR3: TGTGCCAGCTCCCAGACTAGCGGGTTATACGAGCAGTACTTC.

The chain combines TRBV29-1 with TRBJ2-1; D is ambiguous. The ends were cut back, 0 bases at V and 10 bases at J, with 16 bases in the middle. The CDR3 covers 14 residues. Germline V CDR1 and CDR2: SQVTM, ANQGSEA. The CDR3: CSVEDLAESREQFF. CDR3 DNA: TGCAGCGTTGAAGACCTCGCTGAGTCACGCGAGCAGTTCTTC.

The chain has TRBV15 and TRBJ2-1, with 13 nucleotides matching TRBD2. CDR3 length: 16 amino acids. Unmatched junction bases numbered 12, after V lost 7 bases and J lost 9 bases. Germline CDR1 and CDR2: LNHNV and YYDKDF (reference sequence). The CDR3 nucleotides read TGTGCCACCACCACACCGACTAGCGGGAGGACGGGTGAGCAGTTCTTC. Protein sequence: CATTTPTSGRTGEQFF.

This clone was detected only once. The CDR3 protein is CASSSQSGSSYEQYF. The CDR3, as DNA: TGTGCCAGCAGCTCCCAAAGCGGAAGCTCCTACGAGCAGTACTTC. The gene calls are TRBV14 and TRBJ2-7, with D possibly matching TRBD2 (5 bases). V was clipped by 5 bases and J by 0 bases, with 14 bases between them. CDR3 length equals 15 residues. Germline loops: CDR1 SGHDN, CDR2 FVKESK.

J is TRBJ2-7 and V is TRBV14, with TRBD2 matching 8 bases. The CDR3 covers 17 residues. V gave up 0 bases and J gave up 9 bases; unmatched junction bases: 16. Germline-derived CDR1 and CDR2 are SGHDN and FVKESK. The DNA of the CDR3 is TGTGCCAGCAGCCAAGATTGGAGGGACCGGGAGGGCTTCTTGCAGTACTTC. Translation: CASSQDWRDREGFLQYF. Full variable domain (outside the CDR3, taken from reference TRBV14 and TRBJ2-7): EAGVTQFPSHSVIEKGQTVTLRCDPISGHDNLYWYRRVMGKEIKFLLHFVKESKQDESGMPNNRFLAERTGGTYSTLKVQPAELEDSGVYFCASSQDWRDREGFLQYFGPGTRLTVT.

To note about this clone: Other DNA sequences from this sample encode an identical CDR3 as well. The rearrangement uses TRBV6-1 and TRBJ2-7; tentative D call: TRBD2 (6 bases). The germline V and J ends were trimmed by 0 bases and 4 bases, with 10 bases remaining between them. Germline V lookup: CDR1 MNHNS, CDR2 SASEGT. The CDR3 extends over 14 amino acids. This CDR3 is CASSEAEGSYEQYF. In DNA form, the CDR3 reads TGTGCCAGCAGTGAAGCGGAGGGGTCTTACGAGCAGTACTTC.

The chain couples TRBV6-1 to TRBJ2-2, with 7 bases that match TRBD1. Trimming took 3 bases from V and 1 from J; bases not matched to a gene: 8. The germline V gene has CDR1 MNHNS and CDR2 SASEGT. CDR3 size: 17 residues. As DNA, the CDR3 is TGTGCCAGCAGTGATCCTTCGGACAGGATGAACACCGGGGAGCTGTTTTTT. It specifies CASSDPSDRMNTGELFF.

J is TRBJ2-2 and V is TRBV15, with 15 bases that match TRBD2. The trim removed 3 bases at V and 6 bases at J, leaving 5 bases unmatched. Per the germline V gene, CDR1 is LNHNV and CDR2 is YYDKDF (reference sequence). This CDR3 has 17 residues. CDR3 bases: TGTGCCACCAGCAGGGGACTAGCGGGAGGAGGCCCCGGGGAGCTGTTTTTT. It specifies CATSRGLAGGGPGELFF.

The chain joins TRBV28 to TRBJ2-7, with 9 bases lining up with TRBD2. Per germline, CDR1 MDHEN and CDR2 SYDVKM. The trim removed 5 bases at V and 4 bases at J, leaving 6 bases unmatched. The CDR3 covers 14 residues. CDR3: CASSLSGSKYEQYF. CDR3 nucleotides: TGTGCCAGCAGTCTTAGCGGGAGCAAATACGAGCAGTACTTC.

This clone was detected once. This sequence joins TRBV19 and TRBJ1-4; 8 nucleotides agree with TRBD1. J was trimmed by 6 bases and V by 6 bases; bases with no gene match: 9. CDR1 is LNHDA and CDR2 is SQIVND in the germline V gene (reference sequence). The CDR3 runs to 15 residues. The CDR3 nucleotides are TGTGCCAGTAGCCAAGGGGGGACAGGAGATGAAAAACTGTTTTTT. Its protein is CASSQGGTGDEKLFF.

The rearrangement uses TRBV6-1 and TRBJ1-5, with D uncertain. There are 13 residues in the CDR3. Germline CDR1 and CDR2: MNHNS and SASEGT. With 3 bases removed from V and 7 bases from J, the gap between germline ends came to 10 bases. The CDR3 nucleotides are TGTGCCAGCAGTGACTTAACAGCCCAGCCCCAGCATTTT. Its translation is CASSDLTAQPQHF.

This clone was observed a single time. The CDR3 loop reads CASSLSGTGPYEQYF. Here the CDR3 DNA reads TGTGCCAGCAGCCTATCCGGGACAGGGCCCTACGAGCAGTACTTC. The chain uses TRBV27 and TRBJ2-7; 9 nucleotides align to TRBD1. Germline V lookup: CDR1 MNHEY, CDR2 SMNVEV (reference sequence). Trimming at V came to 6 bases and at J to 2 bases, leaving 8 bases not matched to a gene. This CDR3 is 15 amino acids long.

The CDR3 region is CASSELTSGSLYEQYF. Written as DNA, the CDR3 is TGTGCCAGCAGTGAGTTGACTAGCGGGAGTTTGTACGAGCAGTACTTC. The rearrangement uses TRBV6-1 and TRBJ2-7, with 12 bases aligning to TRBD2. Germline V gene sequence: CDR1 MNHNS, CDR2 SASEGT. Germline trimming cut 3 bases from V and 4 bases from J; bases unmatched to any gene: 7. The CDR3 is 16 amino acids.

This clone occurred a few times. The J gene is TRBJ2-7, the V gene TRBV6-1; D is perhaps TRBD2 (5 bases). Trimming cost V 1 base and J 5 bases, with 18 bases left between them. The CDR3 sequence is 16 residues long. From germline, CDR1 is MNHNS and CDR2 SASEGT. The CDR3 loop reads CASSEEEGFVVDEQYF. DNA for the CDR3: TGTGCCAGCAGTGAAGAAGAGGGTTTTGTTGTGGACGAGCAGTACTTC.

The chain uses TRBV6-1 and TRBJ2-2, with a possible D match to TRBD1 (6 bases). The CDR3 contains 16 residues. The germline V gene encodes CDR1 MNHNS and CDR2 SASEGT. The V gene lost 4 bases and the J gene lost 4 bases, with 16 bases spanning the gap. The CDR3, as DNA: TGTGCCAGCAGTGGAACAGGGAAAGGGGTCACCGGGGAGCTGTTTTTT. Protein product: CASSGTGKGVTGELFF.

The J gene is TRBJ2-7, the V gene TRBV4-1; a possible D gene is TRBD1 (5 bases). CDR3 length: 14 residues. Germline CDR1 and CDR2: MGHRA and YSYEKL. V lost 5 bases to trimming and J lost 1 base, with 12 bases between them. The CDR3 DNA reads TGCGCCAGCAGCGACGACAGTACATCCTACGAGCAGTACTTC. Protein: CASSDDSTSYEQYF.

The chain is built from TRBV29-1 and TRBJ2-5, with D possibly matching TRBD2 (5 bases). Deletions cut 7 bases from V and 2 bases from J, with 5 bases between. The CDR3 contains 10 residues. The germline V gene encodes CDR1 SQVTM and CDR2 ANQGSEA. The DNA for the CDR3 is TGCAGCGGGAGGCAAGAGACCCAGTACTTC. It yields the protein CSGRQETQYF.

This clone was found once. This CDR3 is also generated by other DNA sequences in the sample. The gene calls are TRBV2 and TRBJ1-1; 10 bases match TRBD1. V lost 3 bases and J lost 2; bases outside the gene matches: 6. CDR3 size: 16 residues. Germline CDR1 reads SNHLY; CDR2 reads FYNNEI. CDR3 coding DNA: TGTGCCAGCAGTGACGCGGGACAGGGGTATAACACTGAAGCTTTCTTT. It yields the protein CASSDAGQGYNTEAFF. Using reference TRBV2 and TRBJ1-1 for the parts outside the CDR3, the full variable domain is EPEVTQTPSHQVTQMGQEVILRCVPISNHLYFYWYRQILGQKVEFLVSFYNNEISEKSEIFDDQFSVERPDGSNFTLKIRSTKLEDSAMYFCASSDAGQGYNTEAFFGQGTRLTVV.

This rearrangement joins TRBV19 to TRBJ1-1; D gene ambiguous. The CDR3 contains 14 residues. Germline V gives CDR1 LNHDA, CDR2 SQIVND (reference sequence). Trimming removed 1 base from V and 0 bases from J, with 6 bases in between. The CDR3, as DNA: TGTGCCAGTAGTATAGCCGGGATGAACACTGAAGCTTTCTTT. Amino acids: CASSIAGMNTEAFF.

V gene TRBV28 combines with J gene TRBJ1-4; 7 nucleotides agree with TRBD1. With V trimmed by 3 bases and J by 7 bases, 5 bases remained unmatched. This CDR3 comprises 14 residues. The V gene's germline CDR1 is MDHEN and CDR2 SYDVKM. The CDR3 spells CASSLRQGGEKLFF. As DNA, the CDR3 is TGTGCCAGCAGTTTGCGGCAGGGGGGTGAAAAACTGTTTTTT.

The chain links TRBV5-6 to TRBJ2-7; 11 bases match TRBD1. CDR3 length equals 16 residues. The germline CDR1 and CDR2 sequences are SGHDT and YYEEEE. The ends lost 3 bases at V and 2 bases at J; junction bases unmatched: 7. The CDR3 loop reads CASSSAGTGGTYEQYF. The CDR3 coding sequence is TGTGCCAGCAGCTCCGCCGGGACAGGGGGAACCTACGAGCAGTACTTC.

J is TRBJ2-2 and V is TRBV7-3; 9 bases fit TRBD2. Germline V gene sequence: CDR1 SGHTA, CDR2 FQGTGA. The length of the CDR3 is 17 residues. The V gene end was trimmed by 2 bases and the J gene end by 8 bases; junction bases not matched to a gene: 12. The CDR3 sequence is CASSLAGGAGGGGELFF. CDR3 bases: TGTGCCAGCAGCTTAGCCGGAGGAGCGGGAGGAGGGGGGGAGCTGTTTTTT. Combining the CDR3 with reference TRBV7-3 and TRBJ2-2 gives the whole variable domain GAGVSQTPSNKVTEKGKYVELRCDPISGHTALYWYRQSLGQGPEFLIYFQGTGAADDSGLPNDRFFAVRPEGSVSTLKIQRTERGDSAVYLCASSLAGGAGGGGELFFGEGSRLTVL.

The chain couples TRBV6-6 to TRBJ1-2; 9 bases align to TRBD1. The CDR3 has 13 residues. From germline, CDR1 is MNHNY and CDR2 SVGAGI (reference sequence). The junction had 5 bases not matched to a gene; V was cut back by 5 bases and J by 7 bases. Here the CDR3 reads CASSGDRAGGYTF. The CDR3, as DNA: TGTGCCAGCAGTGGGGACAGGGCTGGTGGCTACACCTTC.

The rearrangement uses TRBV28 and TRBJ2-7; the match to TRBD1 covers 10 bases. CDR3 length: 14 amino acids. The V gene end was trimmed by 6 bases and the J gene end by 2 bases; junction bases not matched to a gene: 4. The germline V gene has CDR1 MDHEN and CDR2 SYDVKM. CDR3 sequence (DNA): TGTGCCAGCAGGCCGGGACAGGGGACCTACGAGCAGTACTTC. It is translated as CASRPGQGTYEQYF.

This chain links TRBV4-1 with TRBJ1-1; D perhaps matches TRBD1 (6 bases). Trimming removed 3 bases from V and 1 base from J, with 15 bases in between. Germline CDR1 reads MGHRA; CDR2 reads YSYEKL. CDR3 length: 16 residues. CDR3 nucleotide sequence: TGCGCCAGCAGCCACATAAGGGGGTCACGGAACACTGAAGCTTTCTTT. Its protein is CASSHIRGSRNTEAFF.

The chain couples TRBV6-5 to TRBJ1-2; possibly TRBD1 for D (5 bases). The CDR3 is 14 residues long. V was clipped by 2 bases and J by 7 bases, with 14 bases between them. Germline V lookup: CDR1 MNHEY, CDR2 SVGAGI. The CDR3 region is CASSYSQGGGGYTF. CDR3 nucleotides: TGTGCCAGCAGTTACAGCCAGGGTGGTGGTGGCTACACCTTC.

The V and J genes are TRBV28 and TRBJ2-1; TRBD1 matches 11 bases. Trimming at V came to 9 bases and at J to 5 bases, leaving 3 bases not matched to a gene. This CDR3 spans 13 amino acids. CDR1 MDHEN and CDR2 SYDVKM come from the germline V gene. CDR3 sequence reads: CASGTGGNNEQFF. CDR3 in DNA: TGTGCCAGTGGGACAGGGGGTAACAATGAGCAGTTCTTC. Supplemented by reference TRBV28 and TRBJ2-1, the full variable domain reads DVKVTQSSRYLVKRTGEKVFLECVQDMDHENMFWYRQDPGLGLRLIYFSYDVKMKEKGDIPEGYSVSREKKERFSLILESASTNQTSMYLCASGTGGNNEQFFGPGTRLTVL.

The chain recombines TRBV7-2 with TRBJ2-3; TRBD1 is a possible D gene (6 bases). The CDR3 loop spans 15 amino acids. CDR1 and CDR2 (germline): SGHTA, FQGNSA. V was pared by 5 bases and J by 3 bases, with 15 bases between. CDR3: CASSPQGVGTDTQYF. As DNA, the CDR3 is TGTGCCAGCAGCCCACAGGGAGTTGGGACAGATACGCAGTATTTT.

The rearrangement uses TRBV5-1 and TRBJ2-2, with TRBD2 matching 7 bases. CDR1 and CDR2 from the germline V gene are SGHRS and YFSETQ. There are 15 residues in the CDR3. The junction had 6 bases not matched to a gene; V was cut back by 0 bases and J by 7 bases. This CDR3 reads CASSLEAGVGGELFF. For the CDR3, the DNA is TGCGCCAGCAGCTTGGAGGCGGGAGTGGGCGGGGAGCTGTTTTTT.

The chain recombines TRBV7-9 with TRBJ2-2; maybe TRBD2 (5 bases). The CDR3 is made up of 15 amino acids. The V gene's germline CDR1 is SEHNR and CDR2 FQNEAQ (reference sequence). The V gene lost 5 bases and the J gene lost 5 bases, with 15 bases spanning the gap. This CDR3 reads CASSRPGLRTGELFF. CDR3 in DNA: TGTGCCAGCAGCCGCCCCGGACTCCGAACCGGGGAGCTGTTTTTT.

For the CDR3, the DNA is TGCGCCAGCAGCTTAAGGGAGGACGGCGAGCAGTACTTC. It codes for CASSLREDGEQYF. The J gene is TRBJ2-7, the V gene TRBV5-1, with D perhaps matching TRBD2 (6 bases). Germline V gives CDR1 SGHRS, CDR2 YFSETQ. V shed 2 bases and J shed 6 bases, with 12 bases lying between them. The CDR3 consists of 13 residues. Together with reference TRBV5-1 and TRBJ2-7, the CDR3 gives the full variable domain: KAGVTQTPRYLIKTRGQQVTLSCSPISGHRSVSWYQQTPGQGLQFLFEYFSETQRNKGNFPGRFSGRQFSNSRSEMNVSTLELGDSALYLCASSLREDGEQYFGPGTRLTVT.